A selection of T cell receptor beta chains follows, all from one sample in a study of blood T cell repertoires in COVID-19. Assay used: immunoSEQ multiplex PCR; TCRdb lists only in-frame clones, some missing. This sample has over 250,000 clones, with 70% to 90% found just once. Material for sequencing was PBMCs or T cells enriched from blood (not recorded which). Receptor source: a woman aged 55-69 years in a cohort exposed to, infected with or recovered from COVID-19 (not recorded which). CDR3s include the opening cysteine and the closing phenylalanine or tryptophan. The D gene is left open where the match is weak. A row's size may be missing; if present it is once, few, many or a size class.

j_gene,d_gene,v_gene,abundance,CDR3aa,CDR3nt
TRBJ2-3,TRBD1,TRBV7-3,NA,CASSLMGQGTDTQYF,TGTGCCAGCAGCTTAATGGGACAGGGAACAGATACGCAGTATTTT
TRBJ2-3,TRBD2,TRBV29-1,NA,CSVEPRRLAGTDTQYF,TGCAGCGTTGAACCACGGAGACTAGCGGGCACAGATACGCAGTATTTT
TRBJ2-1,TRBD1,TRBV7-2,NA,CASSLAGQGGNEQFF,TGTGCCAGCAGCTTAGCGGGACAGGGGGGCAATGAGCAGTTCTTC
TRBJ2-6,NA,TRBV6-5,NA,CASRPRGPGANVLTF,TGTGCCAGCAGACCCAGGGGACCTGGGGCCAACGTCCTGACTTTC
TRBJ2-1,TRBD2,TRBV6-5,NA,CATQTSAYNEQFF,TGTGCCACGCAGACTAGCGCCTACAATGAGCAGTTCTTC
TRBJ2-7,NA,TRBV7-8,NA,CASSLRPPYEQYF,TGTGCCAGCAGCTTGCGGCCACCCTACGAGCAGTACTTC
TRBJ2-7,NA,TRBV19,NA,CASSTPTYEQYF,TGTGCCAGTAGTACCCCAACCTACGAGCAGTACTTC
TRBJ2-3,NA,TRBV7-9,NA,CASSFTGMLSTDTQYF,TGTGCCAGCAGCTTTACAGGGATGCTTAGCACAGATACGCAGTATTTT
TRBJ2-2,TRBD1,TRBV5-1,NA,CASSFDRGGSGELFF,TGCGCCAGCAGCTTTGACAGGGGAGGTAGCGGGGAGCTGTTTTTT
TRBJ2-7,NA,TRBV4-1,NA,CASSPPAYEQYF,TGCGCCAGCAGCCCTCCAGCCTACGAGCAGTACTTC
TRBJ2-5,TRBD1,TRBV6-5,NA,CASSQKTGSEETQYF,TGTGCCAGCAGCCAAAAGACAGGGTCTGAAGAGACCCAGTACTTC
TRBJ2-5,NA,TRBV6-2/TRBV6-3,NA,CASSYSGGSKETQYF,TGTGCCAGCAGTTACTCGGGAGGAAGCAAAGAGACCCAGTACTTC
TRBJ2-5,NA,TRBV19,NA,CASALGGTQYF,TGTGCCAGTGCACTAGGGGGTACCCAGTACTTC
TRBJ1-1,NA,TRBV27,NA,CASSLGLRMNTEAFF,TGTGCCAGCAGTTTGGGGCTGCGGATGAACACTGAAGCTTTCTTT
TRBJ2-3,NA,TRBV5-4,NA,CASSLAGYDTQYF,TGTGCCAGCAGCTTGGCCGGGTACGATACGCAGTATTTT
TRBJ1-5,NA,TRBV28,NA,CASSPRGTVEPQHF,TGTGCCAGCAGCCCTAGGGGGACGGTGGAGCCCCAGCATTTT
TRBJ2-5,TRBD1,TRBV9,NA,CASSVRDRGPARQETQYF,TGTGCCAGCAGCGTTCGGGACAGGGGGCCAGCACGACAAGAGACCCAGTACTTC
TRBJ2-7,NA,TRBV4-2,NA,CASSAGAWDEQYF,TGTGCCAGCAGCGCAGGGGCCTGGGACGAGCAGTACTTC
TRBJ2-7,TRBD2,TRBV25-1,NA,CASSPAGLREGYEQYF,TGTGCCAGCAGTCCCGCCGGGTTGCGGGAGGGGTACGAGCAGTACTTC
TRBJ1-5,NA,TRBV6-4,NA,CASSREAGSNQPQHF,TGTGCCAGCAGCCGAGAGGCGGGGAGCAATCAGCCCCAGCATTTT
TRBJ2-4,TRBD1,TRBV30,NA,CAWSRQGGLAKNIQYF,TGTGCCTGGAGTCGACAGGGTGGACTAGCCAAAAACATTCAGTACTTC
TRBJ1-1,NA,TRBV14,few,CASSQQGLITEAFF,TGTGCCAGCAGCCAACAGGGGTTGATCACTGAAGCTTTCTTT
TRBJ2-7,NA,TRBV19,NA,CASSSLGHRGSYEQYF,TGTGCCAGTAGTTCACTGGGACACCGTGGATCCTACGAGCAGTACTTC
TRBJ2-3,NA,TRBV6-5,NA,CASSSDTSSTDTQYF,TGTGCCAGCAGTTCGGACACATCTAGCACAGATACGCAGTATTTT
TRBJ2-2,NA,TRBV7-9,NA,CASSFFKLGMLFF,TGTGCCAGCAGCTTCTTTAAACTAGGGATGCTGTTTTTT
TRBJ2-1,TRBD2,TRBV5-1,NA,CASTLAGSPYNEQFF,TGCGCCAGCACCTTAGCGGGATCACCCTACAATGAGCAGTTCTTC
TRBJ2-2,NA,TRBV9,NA,CASSSVEWELFF,TGTGCCAGCAGCTCCGTCGAGTGGGAGCTGTTTTTT
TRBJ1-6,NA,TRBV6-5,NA,CASSLNPSSYNSPLHF,TGTGCCAGCAGTTTGAACCCGAGCTCCTATAATTCACCCCTCCACTTT
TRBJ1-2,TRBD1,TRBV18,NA,CATKTGSNYGYTF,TGTGCCACCAAGACAGGGAGTAACTATGGCTACACCTTC
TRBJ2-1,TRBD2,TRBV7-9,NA,CASSAGTSGTDEQFF,TGTGCCAGCAGCGCCGGGACTAGCGGGACCGATGAGCAGTTCTTC
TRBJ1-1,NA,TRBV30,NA,CAWSPGEGTAEAFF,TGTGCCTGGAGCCCCGGGGAGGGGACCGCTGAAGCTTTCTTT
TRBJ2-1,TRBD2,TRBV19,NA,CASSSGGRTYNEQFF,TGTGCCAGTAGTTCGGGGGGGAGAACCTACAATGAGCAGTTCTTC
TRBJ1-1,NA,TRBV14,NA,CASSPARVRTEAFF,TGTGCCAGCAGCCCCGCCAGGGTCAGGACTGAAGCTTTCTTT
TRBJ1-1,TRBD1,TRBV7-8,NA,CASSPDRARGEAFF,TGTGCCAGCAGCCCGGACAGGGCCCGCGGTGAAGCTTTCTTT
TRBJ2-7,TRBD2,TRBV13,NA,CASSLWALAGPSYEQYF,TGTGCCAGCAGCTTATGGGCGCTAGCGGGGCCCTCCTACGAGCAGTACTTC
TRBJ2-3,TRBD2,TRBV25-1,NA,CASIGGKGNTDTQYF,TGTGCCAGCATCGGGGGGAAGGGAAACACAGATACGCAGTATTTT
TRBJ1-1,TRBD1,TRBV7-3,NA,CASSPGQGLNTEAFF,TGTGCCAGCAGCCCGGGACAGGGGTTGAACACTGAAGCTTTCTTT
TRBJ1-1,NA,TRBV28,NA,CASRAQEMNTEAFF,TGTGCCAGCAGAGCACAGGAGATGAACACTGAAGCTTTCTTT
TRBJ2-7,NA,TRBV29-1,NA,CSVEERDEQYF,TGCAGCGTTGAAGAGAGGGACGAGCAGTACTTC
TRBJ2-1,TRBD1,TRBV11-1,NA,CASSFRTGSSYNEQFF,TGTGCCAGCAGCTTTCGGACAGGGAGCTCCTACAATGAGCAGTTCTTC
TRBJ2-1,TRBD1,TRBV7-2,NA,CASSGTGPYNEQFF,TGTGCCAGCAGTGGGACAGGACCCTACAATGAGCAGTTCTTC
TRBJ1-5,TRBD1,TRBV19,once,CASSMGQFTVSQPQHF,TGTGCCAGTAGTATGGGACAGTTTACGGTCAGTCAGCCCCAGCATTTT
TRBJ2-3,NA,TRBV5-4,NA,CASSPDSPDTQYF,TGTGCCAGCAGCCCGGACAGTCCAGATACGCAGTATTTT
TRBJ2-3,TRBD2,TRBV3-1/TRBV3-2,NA,CASSQDLELAEFTQYF,TGTGCCAGCAGCCAAGATCTTGAACTAGCGGAGTTTACGCAGTATTTT
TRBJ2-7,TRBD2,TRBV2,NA,CASSEAGTRDYEQYF,TGTGCCAGCAGTGAGGCGGGGACTAGGGACTACGAGCAGTACTTC
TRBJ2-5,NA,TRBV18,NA,CASSPRRGETQYF,TGTGCCAGCTCACCACGCAGGGGCGAGACCCAGTACTTC
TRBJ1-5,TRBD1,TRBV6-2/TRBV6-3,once,CASSPTGEGHQPQHF,TGTGCCAGCAGTCCGACAGGGGAAGGGCATCAGCCCCAGCATTTT
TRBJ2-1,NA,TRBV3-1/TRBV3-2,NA,CASSQRGGANEQFF,TGTGCCAGCAGCCAGAGGGGGGGGGCCAATGAGCAGTTCTTC
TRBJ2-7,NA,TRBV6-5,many,CASSYGTGRDSYEQYF,TGTGCCAGCAGTTACGGTACCGGACGGGACTCCTACGAGCAGTACTTC
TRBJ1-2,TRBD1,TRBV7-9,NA,CAPEQGDGYTF,TGTGCCCCCGAACAGGGGGACGGCTACACCTTC
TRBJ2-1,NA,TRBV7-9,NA,CASSYRMSSYNEQFF,TGTGCCAGCAGCTACAGGATGAGCTCCTACAATGAGCAGTTCTTC